This T cell receptor beta chain is from a study of post-analysis software for immune sequencing data. Study-level points and caveats: TRBV segments more frequent in patients than in controls numbered a few and included TRBV5-6, TRBV5-1 and TRBV20-1. When compared against controls, multiple sclerosis patients showed significantly lower normalized Chao1 diversity.

As for this clonotype: What it recognizes is unknown.

Unique molecular identifiers were present in the TCR beta cDNA libraries. Approximately 500,000 cDNA molecules were recovered from an input of about 1 to 10 million T cells. TCRdb analysed the PCR reads with MiXCR anew, one entry per CDR3 protein. Of 820,000 or so distinct CDR3 sequences in the sample, roughly 50% were seen once. CDR1 is SQVTM and CDR2 is ANQGSEA in the germline V gene. Trimming pared 6 bases from V and 2 bases from J, leaving 17 bases between. This CDR3 has 14 residues. This chain joins TRBV29-1 and TRBJ2-7; the D gene is possibly TRBD2 (7 bases). The sequence was obtained from a girl between 5 and 17 years old with multiple sclerosis. Sequenced sample: blood. DNA for the CDR3: TGCAGCGTCTCTAAAGGGGGGGACACCTACGAGCAGTACTTC. Translating it yields CSVSKGGDTYEQYF.